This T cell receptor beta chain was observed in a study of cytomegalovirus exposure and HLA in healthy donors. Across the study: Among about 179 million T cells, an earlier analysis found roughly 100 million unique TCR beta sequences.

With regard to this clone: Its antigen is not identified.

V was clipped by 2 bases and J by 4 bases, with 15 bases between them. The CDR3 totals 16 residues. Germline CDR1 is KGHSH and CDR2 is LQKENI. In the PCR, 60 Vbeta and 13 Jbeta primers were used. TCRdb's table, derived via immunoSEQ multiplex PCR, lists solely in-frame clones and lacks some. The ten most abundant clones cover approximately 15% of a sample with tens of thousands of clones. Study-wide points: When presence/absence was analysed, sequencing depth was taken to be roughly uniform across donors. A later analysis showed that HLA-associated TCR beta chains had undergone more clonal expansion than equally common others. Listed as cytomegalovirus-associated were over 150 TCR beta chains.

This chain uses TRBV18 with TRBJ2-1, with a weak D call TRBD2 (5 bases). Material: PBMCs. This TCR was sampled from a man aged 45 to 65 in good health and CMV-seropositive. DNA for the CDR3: TGTGCCAGCTCACCAAGGGTGACTAAGCTTTACAATGAGCAGTTCTTC. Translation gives CASSPRVTKLYNEQFF.